This T cell receptor beta chain was profiled in a study of blood T cell repertoires in COVID-19. Turning to the study itself: COVID-19 samples, acute and convalescent, were from the United States, Italy and Spain. T cells, B-cell-depleted T cells, or PBMCs provided the cDNA or gDNA that served as material.

The CDR3 contains 14 residues. Germline loops: CDR1 SQVTM, CDR2 ANQGSEA. J lost 2 bases, V lost 6 bases, and 10 bases had no gene match. In the authors' workflow: Estimated nucleated cell counts came from reference gene primer amplification. The data were produced by immunoSEQ multiplex PCR, yet TCRdb's version contains in-frame clones alone and is incomplete. V and J calls and clone size are copied from that table; D and trimming were computed from the DNA. Among roughly 99,000 clones listed, 88% were seen once. This clone was observed a single time. One Seattle source followed patients from active infection through their disease course.

The source is a man over 45 with COVID-19, enrolled during active disease. Sequencing was done on a sample of peripheral blood. This chain links TRBV29-1 with TRBJ2-7; 7 positions agree with TRBD1. The chain's CDR3 is CSVTGAKVPYEQYF. The CDR3 DNA sequence: TGCAGCGTCACAGGGGCCAAGGTCCCCTACGAGCAGTACTTC.